The sequence of this T cell receptor beta chain was determined in a study of shared clonotypes between healthy human individuals. There were only Caucasian adults among the donors, and all lived in Nashville, Tennessee. Germline lookup yields CDR1 LNHDA and CDR2 SQIVND (reference sequence). The CDR3 totals 14 residues. V was trimmed by 4 bases and J by 7 bases, leaving 16 bases between them. The authors ran the assay at deep level. In the original workflow: Filtering differed because ImmunoSEQ produced junction-only sequences that carried no quality scores. The assay was immunoSEQ multiplex PCR, and TCRdb's table has in-frame clones only and misses some. Clone size and the V and J calls come from that table; the DNA yielded D and trimming. The sample lists around 500,000 clones, less than 80% occurring once.

The chain recombines TRBV19 with TRBJ1-2; possibly TRBD1 for D (5 bases). Sequenced sample: PBMCs. The clonotype originates from a woman aged 40 to 50 in good health. Some clones in this sample may be carry-over from other donors' samples. The CDR3 is CASSRDVRRAGYTF. The CDR3, as DNA: TGTGCCAGTAGTAGGGACGTACGAAGAGCTGGCTACACCTTC.